These 5 T cell receptor beta chains originate from one sample sequenced in a study of T cell responses to AZD1222 COVID-19 vaccine. Sequencing was performed with immunoSEQ multiplex PCR; in TCRdb, only in-frame clones are kept and a portion is missing. The sample yields some 140,000 clones, less than 95% seen once. This specimen was peripheral blood, taken on day 0 of AZD1222 vaccination. These receptors came from an adult in good health.

The chain carries TRBV28 and TRBJ1-5, with D perhaps TRBD1 (6 bases). CDR1 MDHEN and CDR2 SYDVKM come from the germline V gene. The CDR3 covers 13 residues. V was clipped by 6 bases and J by 6 bases, with 12 bases between them. The CDR3 protein is CASRLRGFQPQHF. In DNA form, the CDR3 reads TGTGCCAGCAGACTCAGGGGTTTTCAGCCCCAGCATTTT. Full variable domain (outside the CDR3, taken from reference TRBV28 and TRBJ1-5): DVKVTQSSRYLVKRTGEKVFLECVQDMDHENMFWYRQDPGLGLRLIYFSYDVKMKEKGDIPEGYSVSREKKERFSLILESASTNQTSMYLCASRLRGFQPQHFGDGTRLSIL.

This clone has just a few counts. The chain links TRBV19 to TRBJ1-2; D unclear. With 3 bases removed from V and 8 bases from J, the gap between germline ends came to 7 bases. Germline values: CDR1 LNHDA, CDR2 SQIVND (reference sequence). The CDR3 is made up of 11 amino acids. The CDR3 loop reads CASSMGGGYTF. In nucleotides, the CDR3 is TGTGCCAGTAGTATGGGTGGAGGCTACACCTTC.

J is TRBJ1-2 and V is TRBV28, with 7 bases identical to TRBD1. V trimming: 8 bases; J trimming: 1 base; junction bases outside the gene matches: 4. The CDR3 extends over 13 amino acids. Looked up from germline, CDR1 is MDHEN and CDR2 is SYDVKM. The CDR3 bases are TGTGCCAGCTGCGGACAGGTTAACTATGGCTACACCTTC. Translated, it gives CASCGQVNYGYTF.

The chain is built from TRBV6-5 and TRBJ2-2; D is undetermined. Trimming pared 2 bases from V and 0 bases from J, leaving 4 bases between. The germline CDR1 and CDR2 sequences are MNHEY and SVGAGI. The CDR3 loop spans 14 amino acids. The CDR3 sequence is CASSYAANTGELFF. The CDR3 DNA is TGTGCCAGCAGTTACGCTGCGAACACCGGGGAGCTGTTTTTT.

The chain combines TRBV9 with TRBJ1-4; D is possibly TRBD1 (5 bases). This CDR3 region has 16 residues. CDR1 is SGDLS and CDR2 is YYNGEE in the germline V gene. Trimming removed 2 bases at V and 5 bases at J, with 16 bases between. CDR3 sequence reads: CASSVGTAGGNEKLFF. As DNA, the CDR3 is TGTGCCAGCAGCGTCGGGACCGCCGGGGGGAATGAAAAACTGTTTTTT.